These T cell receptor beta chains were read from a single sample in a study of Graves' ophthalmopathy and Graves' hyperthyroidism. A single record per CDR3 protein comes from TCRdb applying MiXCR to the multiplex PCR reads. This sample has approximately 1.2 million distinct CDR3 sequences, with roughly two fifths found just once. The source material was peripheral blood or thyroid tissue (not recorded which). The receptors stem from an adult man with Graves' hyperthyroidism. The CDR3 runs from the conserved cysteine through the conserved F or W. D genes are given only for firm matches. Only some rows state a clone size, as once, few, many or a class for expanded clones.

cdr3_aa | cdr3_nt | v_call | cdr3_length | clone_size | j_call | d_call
CASSLAVRPSYGYTF | TGTGCCAGCAGCTTAGCGGTCAGGCCATCGTATGGCTACACCTTC | TRBV7-2 | 15 | - | TRBJ1-2 | -
CASSDRVWSPQHF | TGTGCCAGCAGTGACAGGGTCTGGTCACCCCAGCATTTT | TRBV2 | 13 | once | TRBJ1-5 | -
CASSLEVAGKGYGYTF | TGTGCCAGCAGCTTAGAAGTTGCAGGGAAAGGGTATGGCTACACCTTC | TRBV7-9 | 16 | many | TRBJ1-2 | -
CAISVGGNNQPQHF | TGTGCCATCAGTGTTGGGGGCAACAATCAGCCCCAGCATTTT | TRBV10-3 | 14 | many | TRBJ1-5 | -
CASSQDPVGSTQYF | TGTGCCAGCAGTCAAGACCCGGTTGGATCGACCCAGTACTTC | TRBV12-3/TRBV12-4 | 14 | few | TRBJ2-5 | -
CARELDRGMVGNQPQHF | TGTGCTAGAGAGCTGGACAGGGGCATGGTAGGCAATCAGCCCCAGCATTTT | TRBV24-1 | 17 | - | TRBJ1-5 | TRBD1
CSASSVGQGSEKLFF | TGCAGTGCTAGTTCGGTGGGTCAGGGAAGTGAAAAACTGTTTTTT | TRBV20-1 | 15 | many | TRBJ1-4 | -
CSVRGMEGSAYGQYF | TGCAGCGTACGGGGCATGGAGGGGTCGGCCTACGGGCAGTACTTC | TRBV29-1 | 15 | once | TRBJ2-7 | -
CSVGPPGNQPQHF | TGCAGTGTAGGACCGCCGGGCAATCAGCCCCAGCATTTT | TRBV20-1 | 13 | many | TRBJ1-5 | -
CSARDLTQYF | TGCAGTGCTAGAGATCTTACGCAGTATTTT | TRBV20-1 | 10 | many | TRBJ2-3 | -
CASSPPRGPDSGANVLTF | TGTGCCAGCTCACCACCAAGGGGGCCCGACTCTGGGGCCAACGTCCTGACTTTC | TRBV18 | 18 | - | TRBJ2-6 | TRBD1
CASSFGQRKVFF | TGTGCCAGCAGCTTTGGTCAACGGAAGGTCTTCTTT | TRBV7-2 | 12 | many | TRBJ1-1 | -
CASSATSNTGELFF | TGTGCCAGCTCAGCGACGTCGAACACCGGGGAGCTGTTTTTT | TRBV18 | 14 | few | TRBJ2-2 | -
CASSPNRQFVNQPQHF | TGTGCCAGCAGCCCTAACCGACAGTTCGTAAATCAGCCCCAGCATTTT | TRBV7-9 | 16 | few | TRBJ1-5 | -
CASSIAGANTEAFF | TGTGCCAGTAGTATAGCAGGGGCCAACACTGAAGCTTTCTTT | TRBV19 | 14 | many | TRBJ1-1 | -
CATSDEGFSYTF | TGTGCCACCAGTGATGAGGGGTTTAGCTACACCTTC | TRBV24-1 | 12 | few | TRBJ1-2 | -
CAIKPTGSNGYTF | TGTGCCATCAAGCCGACAGGTAGCAATGGCTACACCTTC | TRBV10-3 | 13 | - | TRBJ1-2 | -
CASSPIGGKTYEQYF | TGTGCCAGCAGCCCTATCGGGGGGAAAACCTACGAGCAGTACTTC | TRBV4-2 | 15 | - | TRBJ2-7 | TRBD2
CASSSRQVAVQQYF | TGTGCCAGCAGCTCCAGACAGGTGGCGGTCCAGCAGTACTTC | TRBV7-2 | 14 | - | TRBJ2-7 | -
CAISEGGLNQPQHF | TGTGCCATCAGTGAAGGGGGCCTCAATCAGCCCCAGCATTTT | TRBV10-3 | 14 | many | TRBJ1-5 | TRBD1
CSVELAGWAYEQYF | TGCAGCGTTGAGCTAGCGGGATGGGCCTACGAGCAGTACTTC | TRBV29-1 | 14 | - | TRBJ2-7 | TRBD2
CASSEFMGREGYGYTF | TGTGCCAGCAGCGAATTTATGGGGAGGGAAGGCTATGGCTACACCTTC | TRBV7-2 | 16 | many | TRBJ1-2 | -
CSPMTANTEAFF | TGCAGCCCTATGACGGCGAACACTGAAGCTTTCTTT | TRBV20-1 | 12 | once | TRBJ1-1 | -
CASSEVANSPLHF | TGTGCCAGCAGTGAAGTGGCCAATTCACCCCTCCACTTT | TRBV2 | 13 | many | TRBJ1-6 | -
CASSFIREQYF | TGTGCCAGCAGCTTCATCCGGGAGCAGTACTTC | TRBV7-2 | 11 | - | TRBJ2-7 | -
CASSSGVFGGYTF | TGTGCCAGCAGCTCGGGGGTATTCGGTGGCTACACCTTC | TRBV7-9 | 13 | - | TRBJ1-2 | -
CASSLAWGTGGF | TGTGCCAGCAGCCTCGCGTGGGGGACAGGGGGCTTC | TRBV7-2 | 12 | - | TRBJ2-6 | TRBD1
CSVAGDRSSGANVLTF | TGCAGCGTTGCAGGGGACAGGAGCTCTGGGGCCAACGTCCTGACTTTC | TRBV29-1 | 16 | many | TRBJ2-6 | TRBD1
CASSRKEIGSYEQYF | TGTGCCAGCAGCCGTAAAGAGATCGGCTCCTACGAGCAGTACTTC | TRBV9 | 15 | few | TRBJ2-7 | -
CAWTIRRGANYNSPLHF | TGTGCCTGGACCATAAGGAGGGGCGCCAACTATAATTCACCCCTCCACTTT | TRBV30 | 17 | few | TRBJ1-6 | -
CASSFWDEAFF | TGTGCCAGCAGCTTTTGGGACGAAGCTTTCTTT | TRBV7-9 | 11 | many | TRBJ1-1 | -
CASSSTGLSQPQHF | TGTGCCAGCAGCTCCACAGGGTTGAGTCAGCCCCAGCATTTT | TRBV5-6 | 14 | many | TRBJ1-5 | -
CASSPWDDSYEQYF | TGTGCCAGCAGTCCGTGGGACGACTCCTACGAGCAGTACTTC | TRBV6-6 | 14 | few | TRBJ2-7 | -
CSAAGGEQYF | TGCAGTGCCGCAGGGGGGGAGCAGTACTTC | TRBV20-1 | 10 | once | TRBJ2-7 | -
CASSEAKQTGANTEAFF | TGTGCCAGCAGTGAAGCAAAACAGACAGGAGCGAACACTGAAGCTTTCTTT | TRBV6-1 | 17 | - | TRBJ1-1 | -
CASSRGTGRVGETQYF | TGTGCCAGCAGTCGAGGCACAGGGAGGGTAGGAGAGACCCAGTACTTC | TRBV2 | 16 | - | TRBJ2-5 | -
CASSPIGVSTEKLFF | TGTGCCAGCAGCCCAATCGGAGTGAGCACCGAAAAACTGTTTTTT | TRBV11-2 | 15 | - | TRBJ1-4 | -
CASSYTGTVYGYTF | TGTGCCAGCAGTTACACCGGGACCGTCTATGGCTACACCTTC | TRBV6-5 | 14 | many | TRBJ1-2 | -
CASKLVDSPLHF | TGTGCCAGTAAGTTGGTGGATTCACCCCTCCACTTT | TRBV19 | 12 | - | TRBJ1-6 | -
CASSLQVTLNTEAFF | TGCGCCAGCAGCCTCCAAGTCACACTAAACACTGAAGCTTTCTTT | TRBV5-1 | 15 | - | TRBJ1-1 | -
CATSRAMASGRVHEQYF | TGTGCCACCAGCAGAGCGATGGCTAGCGGGAGGGTCCACGAGCAGTACTTC | TRBV15 | 17 | many | TRBJ2-7 | TRBD2
CATSRDWVDPRYF | TGTGCCACCAGCAGAGACTGGGTTGACCCCAGGTACTTC | TRBV15 | 13 | few | TRBJ2-7 | -
CSASKTGGRQPQYF | TGCAGTGCTAGTAAGACAGGGGGCAGGCAGCCCCAGTACTTC | TRBV20-1 | 14 | - | TRBJ2-5 | TRBD1
CASNPSGPLYEQYF | TGTGCCAGCAACCCTAGCGGACCACTTTACGAGCAGTACTTC | TRBV6-6 | 14 | - | TRBJ2-7 | TRBD2
CASTPGGLGQETQYF | TGTGCCAGCACCCCCGGAGGACTAGGCCAAGAGACCCAGTACTTC | TRBV27 | 15 | - | TRBJ2-5 | TRBD2
CAGRVAARSPQHF | TGTGCCGGCAGAGTGGCAGCCCGCTCGCCCCAGCATTTT | TRBV2 | 13 | - | TRBJ1-5 | -
CSVGDSYEKLFF | TGCAGCGTCGGGGACAGCTATGAAAAACTGTTTTTT | TRBV29-1 | 12 | many | TRBJ1-4 | TRBD1
CASSFTQGPNTGELFF | TGTGCCAGCAGTTTCACCCAGGGGCCGAACACCGGGGAGCTGTTTTTT | TRBV12-3/TRBV12-4 | 16 | few | TRBJ2-2 | -
CSARMRYEQYF | TGCAGTGCTAGGATGCGATACGAGCAGTACTTC | TRBV20-1 | 11 | many | TRBJ2-7 | -
CSATGQGPAEAFF | TGCAGTGCGACGGGACAGGGTCCAGCTGAAGCTTTCTTT | TRBV20-1 | 13 | - | TRBJ1-1 | TRBD1
CSVDLNGQYF | TGCAGCGTTGACTTGAATGGGCAGTACTTC | TRBV29-1 | 10 | - | TRBJ2-7 | -
CASSYSTGTGYTF | TGTGCCAGCAGTTACTCGACCGGAACGGGCTACACCTTC | TRBV6-5 | 13 | few | TRBJ1-2 | -
CASSSLRQLSNTGELFF | TGTGCCAGCAGCTCCCTTCGACAGCTCTCGAACACCGGGGAGCTGTTTTTT | TRBV5-4 | 17 | few | TRBJ2-2 | -